Listed below are T cell receptor beta chains from one sample, sequenced in a study of cytomegalovirus exposure and HLA in healthy donors. The method was immunoSEQ multiplex PCR; TCRdb's version includes in-frame clones alone and lacks a portion of them. The table lists around 110,000 clones, roughly 82% of them singletons, with roughly 2.5% in the top ten. Sequenced material: PBMCs. The receptors were sampled from a man aged 25-45 years in good health and CMV-seropositive. CDR3s include the opening cysteine and the closing phenylalanine or tryptophan. Each record gives: CDR3 protein, CDR3 length, J gene, D gene, V gene. A D gene is named only where the DNA matches it firmly.

CDR3aa: CASSVGVQGFNSPLHF
len: 16
j_gene: TRBJ1-6
d_gene: -
v_gene: TRBV13

CDR3aa: CASSLGQGGTDTQYF
len: 15
j_gene: TRBJ2-3
d_gene: TRBD1
v_gene: TRBV5-1

CDR3aa: CASSTGIDYGYTF
len: 13
j_gene: TRBJ1-2
d_gene: -
v_gene: TRBV5-5

CDR3aa: CASSIVGGQGYGYTF
len: 15
j_gene: TRBJ1-2
d_gene: -
v_gene: TRBV19

CDR3aa: CASRGDRVYDTEAFF
len: 15
j_gene: TRBJ1-1
d_gene: TRBD1
v_gene: TRBV6-1

CDR3aa: CASTSTGAGNTIYF
len: 14
j_gene: TRBJ1-3
d_gene: TRBD1
v_gene: TRBV6-6

CDR3aa: CASSPPGQGNYEQYF
len: 15
j_gene: TRBJ2-7
d_gene: TRBD1
v_gene: TRBV7-2

CDR3aa: CASYPLLDWNTEAFF
len: 15
j_gene: TRBJ1-1
d_gene: -
v_gene: TRBV9

CDR3aa: CASSLGGKDYEQYF
len: 14
j_gene: TRBJ2-7
d_gene: -
v_gene: TRBV5-4

CDR3aa: CSVGRGQTWIGETQYF
len: 16
j_gene: TRBJ2-5
d_gene: TRBD1
v_gene: TRBV29-1

CDR3aa: CSADLLGGYTF
len: 11
j_gene: TRBJ1-2
d_gene: -
v_gene: TRBV20-1

CDR3aa: CASSEQAGVTDTQYF
len: 15
j_gene: TRBJ2-3
d_gene: TRBD2
v_gene: TRBV6-1

CDR3aa: CASSWRGGSLNEQFF
len: 15
j_gene: TRBJ2-1
d_gene: TRBD2
v_gene: TRBV11-2

CDR3aa: CSVEERQGGGYTF
len: 13
j_gene: TRBJ1-2
d_gene: TRBD1
v_gene: TRBV29-1

CDR3aa: CASSLTPYEQYF
len: 12
j_gene: TRBJ2-7
d_gene: -
v_gene: TRBV5-5

CDR3aa: CASSLEPRGSDTIYF
len: 15
j_gene: TRBJ1-3
d_gene: -
v_gene: TRBV18

CDR3aa: CASSWGTSSTEAFF
len: 14
j_gene: TRBJ1-1
d_gene: -
v_gene: TRBV5-1

CDR3aa: CASSLLYSNTEAFF
len: 14
j_gene: TRBJ1-1
d_gene: -
v_gene: TRBV2

CDR3aa: CASLSPGVFESEQYF
len: 15
j_gene: TRBJ2-7
d_gene: -
v_gene: TRBV28

CDR3aa: CASSTPLNSPLHF
len: 13
j_gene: TRBJ1-6
d_gene: -
v_gene: TRBV19

CDR3aa: CASSGDNPGNTIYF
len: 14
j_gene: TRBJ1-3
d_gene: -
v_gene: TRBV5-1

CDR3aa: CASAVDRGRDYGYTF
len: 15
j_gene: TRBJ1-2
d_gene: TRBD1
v_gene: TRBV19

CDR3aa: CASSRTGAGNTIYF
len: 14
j_gene: TRBJ1-3
d_gene: TRBD1
v_gene: TRBV6-5

CDR3aa: CASSRQGATNEKLFF
len: 15
j_gene: TRBJ1-4
d_gene: TRBD1
v_gene: TRBV6-5

CDR3aa: CSVPSGHRTCTF
len: 12
j_gene: TRBJ1-2
d_gene: -
v_gene: TRBV29-1

CDR3aa: CASSSGQTYGYTF
len: 13
j_gene: TRBJ1-2
d_gene: -
v_gene: TRBV28

CDR3aa: CASTPGGRRTGELFF
len: 15
j_gene: TRBJ2-2
d_gene: -
v_gene: TRBV11-1

CDR3aa: CAWDRNTEAFF
len: 11
j_gene: TRBJ1-1
d_gene: -
v_gene: TRBV30

CDR3aa: CASSSREGYGYTF
len: 13
j_gene: TRBJ1-2
d_gene: -
v_gene: TRBV5-1

CDR3aa: CASSYDSASYEQYF
len: 14
j_gene: -
d_gene: -
v_gene: TRBV25-1

CDR3aa: CASRTGGREQYF
len: 12
j_gene: TRBJ2-7
d_gene: TRBD1
v_gene: TRBV6-5

CDR3aa: CASSPAGLLETQYF
len: 14
j_gene: TRBJ2-5
d_gene: TRBD2
v_gene: TRBV7-2

CDR3aa: CASSPLGGLWGYTF
len: 14
j_gene: TRBJ1-2
d_gene: TRBD1
v_gene: TRBV4-1

CDR3aa: CASSLAGYGELFF
len: 13
j_gene: TRBJ2-2
d_gene: -
v_gene: TRBV27

CDR3aa: CASSHHDRAGEQYF
len: 14
j_gene: TRBJ2-7
d_gene: TRBD1
v_gene: TRBV5-1

CDR3aa: CASSRGDGTGAYEQYF
len: 16
j_gene: TRBJ2-7
d_gene: TRBD1
v_gene: TRBV2

CDR3aa: CAISDEGAQNTGELFF
len: 16
j_gene: TRBJ2-2
d_gene: TRBD1
v_gene: TRBV10-3

CDR3aa: CASRNRDTGVAFF
len: 13
j_gene: TRBJ1-1
d_gene: -
v_gene: TRBV10-1

CDR3aa: CSASKGTGSEKLFF
len: 14
j_gene: TRBJ1-4
d_gene: TRBD1
v_gene: TRBV29-1

CDR3aa: CASSLTGGESYEQYF
len: 15
j_gene: TRBJ2-7
d_gene: TRBD1
v_gene: TRBV6-5

CDR3aa: CASSDTNTGELFF
len: 13
j_gene: TRBJ2-2
d_gene: -
v_gene: TRBV10-1

CDR3aa: CASSGHSQYF
len: 10
j_gene: TRBJ2-4
d_gene: -
v_gene: TRBV6-4

CDR3aa: CSSSHLTLRQGASVEAFF
len: 18
j_gene: TRBJ1-1
d_gene: TRBD1
v_gene: TRBV7-9

CDR3aa: CASSSGQGAYEQYF
len: 14
j_gene: TRBJ2-7
d_gene: TRBD1
v_gene: TRBV19

CDR3aa: CASSSFRDRGIYNEQFF
len: 17
j_gene: TRBJ2-1
d_gene: TRBD1
v_gene: TRBV19

CDR3aa: CASSLGLTEAFF
len: 12
j_gene: TRBJ1-1
d_gene: -
v_gene: TRBV11-3

CDR3aa: CASSSYTGAFGNSPLHF
len: 17
j_gene: TRBJ1-6
d_gene: TRBD1
v_gene: TRBV13

CDR3aa: CASSLLTGGRNTIYF
len: 15
j_gene: TRBJ1-3
d_gene: TRBD1
v_gene: TRBV7-9

CDR3aa: CASSLTTGGVFSPLHF
len: 16
j_gene: TRBJ1-6
d_gene: TRBD1
v_gene: TRBV5-1

CDR3aa: CASTYRAGGGSYNEQFF
len: 17
j_gene: TRBJ2-1
d_gene: -
v_gene: TRBV11-2